The 32 T cell receptor beta chains in this list originate from one sample, sequenced in a study of blood T cells in healthy people across ages. The authors ran a second PCR of 7 to 11 cycles using a sample-barcoded 5' primer and a J-beta primer mix. TCRdb re-called the 5' RACE reads through MiXCR, storing one row per CDR3 protein. The sample lists 1.5 million to 1.9 million distinct CDR3 sequences, around 40% occurring once. Input material: blood. These receptors all stem from a woman under 30 in good health.

V gene TRBV3-1 combines with J gene TRBJ2-7; 9 bases agree with TRBD1. CDR1 is LGHDT, CDR2 YNNKEL, per germline (reference sequence). This CDR3 has 17 residues. The V gene end was trimmed by 1 base and the J gene end by 1 base; junction bases not matched to a gene: 8. The DNA of the CDR3 is TGTGCCAGCAGCCAAGTTAGGCCGGGACAGGGATCCTACGAGCAGTACTTC. As protein: CASSQVRPGQGSYEQYF.

The chain uses TRBV7-2 and TRBJ2-1; no definite D call. The CDR3 covers 14 residues. Between the trimmed V and J ends, which lost 1 base and 9 bases, there was a span of 13 bases. Per the germline V gene, CDR1 is SGHTA and CDR2 is FQGNSA. The CDR3 loop is CASSLDLGMGEQFF. The CDR3 nucleotides read TGTGCCAGCAGCTTAGATCTGGGGATGGGTGAGCAGTTCTTC.

The rearrangement joins TRBV12-3 or TRBV12-4 to TRBJ2-2, with TRBD2 matching over 7 bases. The CDR3 loop spans 14 amino acids. V shed 4 bases, J shed 4 bases, and the junction held 3 bases outside the gene matches. The CDR3: CASSSGLLTGELFF. CDR3 nucleotide sequence: TGTGCCAGCAGTTCGGGACTACTCACCGGGGAGCTGTTTTTT.

This clonotype was observed at least ten times. The gene calls are TRBV4-3 and TRBJ2-1, with 12 bases fitting TRBD2. The CDR3 loop spans 16 amino acids. With V trimmed by 0 bases and J by 7 bases, 4 bases remained unmatched. Germline V gene sequence: CDR1 LGHNA, CDR2 YSLEER. CDR3 DNA sequence: TGCGCCAGCAGCCAAGATCTAGCGGGAGGGCAGAATGAGCAGTTCTTC. It codes for CASSQDLAGGQNEQFF.

The rearrangement links TRBV4-2 to TRBJ2-7, with 9 bases matching TRBD2. Germline-derived CDR1 and CDR2 are LGHNA and YNFKEQ. The J segment lost 7 bases and the V segment lost 0 bases, leaving 13 bases of the junction unmatched. CDR3 length: 17 amino acids. CDR3 bases: TGTGCCAGCAGCCAAGATGCACTAGCGGGCCTTCACAATGAGCAGTACTTC. As protein: CASSQDALAGLHNEQYF.

This clonotype was found many times. The chain recombines TRBV6-6 with TRBJ1-5; possibly TRBD1 for D (5 bases). There are 13 residues in the CDR3. Germline assignment: CDR1 MNHNY and CDR2 SVGAGI (reference sequence). V dropped 7 bases and J dropped 6 bases, with 13 bases sitting between them. CDR3: CASIQGLGQPQHF. In DNA, the CDR3 is TGTGCCAGCATTCAGGGATTGGGTCAGCCCCAGCATTTT.

This chain uses TRBV25-1 with TRBJ1-6; D remains unclear. V was trimmed by 5 bases and J by 7 bases, leaving 12 bases between them. Germline CDR1 is MGHDK and CDR2 is SYGVNS. The CDR3 extends over 14 amino acids. CDR3 protein: CASSPGYENSPLHF. The CDR3 nucleotides read TGTGCCAGCAGTCCCGGGTACGAAAATTCACCCCTCCACTTT. Filled out from reference TRBV25-1 and TRBJ1-6, the complete variable domain reads EADIYQTPRYLVIGTGKKITLECSQTMGHDKMYWYQQDPGMELHLIHYSYGVNSTEKGDLSSESTVSRIRTEHFPLTLESARPSHTSQYLCASSPGYENSPLHFGNGTRLTVT.

The chain couples TRBV2 to TRBJ2-1; D gene ambiguous. Germline-derived CDR1 and CDR2 are SNHLY and FYNNEI. V was pared by 8 bases and J by 6 bases, with 11 bases between. This CDR3 spans 12 amino acids. In DNA form, the CDR3 reads TGTGCCAGCGGAGTAGGGTTCAATGAGCAGTTCTTC. This codes for CASGVGFNEQFF.

The V call is TRBV25-1, the J call TRBJ1-2; D is possibly TRBD1 (5 bases). Trimming removed 6 bases at V and 6 bases at J, with 11 bases between. Germline-derived CDR1 and CDR2 are MGHDK and SYGVNS. The CDR3 covers 12 residues. The CDR3 sequence: CASRRRDDGYTF. The DNA of the CDR3 is TGTGCCAGCAGGCGCAGGGACGATGGCTACACCTTC.

The CDR3 nucleotides are TGTGCCAGCAGCTTGAATAAGAGGGCGGGAGGATTATACGAGCAGTACTTC. As protein: CASSLNKRAGGLYEQYF. V gene TRBV5-6 combines with J gene TRBJ2-7, with TRBD2 matching 8 bases. The CDR3 runs to 17 residues. V lost 1 base and J lost 4; bases outside the gene matches: 13. In germline, CDR1 is SGHDT, CDR2 YYEEEE.

This clonotype was seen only a few times. The chain employs TRBV4-3 and TRBJ2-7; D possibly corresponds to TRBD2 (5 bases). V gave up 0 bases and J gave up 1 base, with 7 bases separating them. Germline V CDR1 and CDR2: LGHNA, YSLEER. The CDR3 runs 14 residues. The CDR3 DNA is TGCGCCAGCAGCCAAGACAGGAGGTCCTACGAGCAGTACTTC. Its protein is CASSQDRRSYEQYF.

The chain is built from TRBV13 and TRBJ2-5; D tentatively reads TRBD1 or TRBD2 (5 bases each). From germline, CDR1 is PRHDT and CDR2 FYEKMQ (reference sequence). This CDR3 has 15 residues. Trimming removed 5 bases from V and 5 bases from J, with 18 bases in between. The CDR3 here is CASSTGTIAKETQYF. DNA for the CDR3: TGTGCCAGCAGCACCGGGACCATAGCGAAGGAGACCCAGTACTTC.

This clonotype was seen only once. The rearrangement joins TRBV30 to TRBJ2-1; D unclear. Germline V gene lookup returns CDR1 GTSNPN and CDR2 SVGIG (reference sequence). Trimming stripped 4 bases from V and 1 base from J, with 17 bases between. This CDR3 spans 16 amino acids. Here the CDR3 reads CAWKSLTAESYNEQFF. The CDR3 region has the DNA TGTGCCTGGAAGAGTTTGACGGCGGAATCCTACAATGAGCAGTTCTTC.

In regard to this clonotype: Being one base from a much bigger clone, this may be a read error. This CDR3 reads CASSGKSYEQYF. As DNA, the CDR3 is TGTGCCAGCAGCGGGAAATCCTACGAGCAGTACTTC. The chain carries TRBV12-3 or TRBV12-4 and TRBJ2-7; D is possibly TRBD2 (5 bases). V was pared by 6 bases and J by 1 base, with 7 bases between. The CDR3 sequence is 12 residues long.

The chain recombines TRBV12-3 or TRBV12-4 with TRBJ1-5, with 8 nucleotides matching TRBD1. The CDR3 has 14 residues. V lost 6 bases and J lost 6; bases outside the gene matches: 7. The CDR3 coding sequence is TGTGCCAGCAGGGACAGGGCGGGTAGTCAGCCCCAGCATTTT. This gives the protein CASRDRAGSQPQHF.

V and J are TRBV12-3 or TRBV12-4 and TRBJ2-3; 10 bases map to TRBD2. The trim removed 2 bases at V and 6 bases at J, leaving 2 bases unmatched. This CDR3 region has 14 residues. CDR3 in amino acids: CASSLSGRVDTQYF. CDR3 DNA: TGTGCCAGCAGTTTAAGCGGGAGGGTGGATACGCAGTATTTT.

Worth noting for this clonotype: One junction end does not reproduce the germline sequence, and a read error may be involved. The chain couples TRBV7-2 to TRBJ1-2; TRBD1 agrees at 8 bases. CDR3 size: 12 residues. Germline loops: CDR1 SGHTA, CDR2 FQGNSA. The CDR3 nucleotides read TGTGCCGGCAGCCCCTGGGACAGGAGCTACACCTTC. It translates to CAGSPWDRSYTF. Looking up the rest from reference TRBV7-2 and TRBJ1-2 gives the full variable domain: GAGVSQSPSNKVTEKGKDVELRCDPISGHTALYWYRQSLGQGLEFLIYFQGNSAPDKSGLPSDRFSAERTGGSVSTLTIQRTQQEDSAVYLCAGSPWDRSYTFGSGTRLTVV.

This clonotype has just a few counts. The genes are TRBV10-3 and TRBJ2-4; no definite D call. With 0 bases removed from V and 9 bases from J, the gap between germline ends came to 15 bases. Looked up from germline, CDR1 is ENHRY and CDR2 is SYGVKD. The length of the CDR3 is 15 residues. CDR3 DNA: TGTGCCATCAGTGAGTCGATGAGCACTTCTAGCATTCAGTACTTC. Its translation: CAISESMSTSSIQYF.

V is TRBV4-1 and J is TRBJ2-3; D is possibly TRBD1 or TRBD2 (5 bases each). The CDR3 has 14 residues. V shed 0 bases and J shed 6 bases, with 10 bases lying between them. Germline assignment: CDR1 MGHRA and CDR2 YSYEKL. This CDR3 is CASSQDRWGDTQYF. As DNA, the CDR3 is TGCGCCAGCAGCCAAGATCGCTGGGGGGATACGCAGTATTTT.

The chain carries TRBV6-5 and TRBJ2-1, with 8 bases aligning to TRBD1. From germline, CDR1 is MNHEY and CDR2 SVGAGI. V lost 6 bases and J lost 10; bases outside the gene matches: 8. CDR3 length: 13 residues. CDR3: CASRVDRVREQFF. For the CDR3, the DNA is TGTGCCAGCAGGGTGGACAGGGTACGAGAGCAGTTCTTC.

The V gene is TRBV6-5, the J gene TRBJ1-6; D is unresolved. The V end lost 0 bases, the J end lost 0 bases, and 6 bases lay between the germline ends. This CDR3 spans 16 amino acids. Germline V gene data show CDR1 as MNHEY and CDR2 as SVGAGI. CDR3: CASSYSLSSYNSPLHF. CDR3 bases: TGTGCCAGCAGTTACTCGCTAAGCTCCTATAATTCACCCCTCCACTTT.

The genes are TRBV4-1 and TRBJ2-7; 13 bases align to TRBD2. Germline assignment: CDR1 MGHRA and CDR2 YSYEKL. The CDR3 consists of 18 residues. The V gene end was trimmed by 4 bases and the J gene end by 3 bases; junction bases not matched to a gene: 12. The chain's CDR3 is CASSRTSGGLIVGYEQYF. The CDR3 DNA sequence: TGCGCCAGCAGCCGGACTAGCGGGGGCCTCATAGTCGGCTACGAGCAGTACTTC.

This clonotype has just one count. The V and J genes are TRBV18 and TRBJ2-5; 7 bases line up with TRBD1. The CDR3 length is 14 residues. Germline CDR1 and CDR2: KGHSH and LQKENI. Trimming took 6 bases from V and 11 from J; bases not matched to a gene: 15. The CDR3 loop reads CASSTGTAGIGQYF. The CDR3 nucleotides are TGTGCCAGCTCTACCGGGACAGCAGGGATAGGTCAGTACTTC.

The table lists this clonotype with a few counts. J is TRBJ2-5 and V is TRBV5-6; no definite D call. The DNA end is a closer match to TRBJ2-7, so the J assignment may be wrong. CDR1 SGHDT and CDR2 YYEEEE come from the germline V gene. This CDR3 is 12 amino acids long. In DNA, the CDR3 is TGTGCCAGCAGCTTGTGGCGAGGCGAGCAGTACTTC. This sequence encodes CASSLWRGEQYF.

This clonotype was recorded a few times. V and J are TRBV20-1 and TRBJ2-1; TRBD2 aligns across 13 bases. With 6 bases clipped from V and 5 bases from J, the junction kept 7 bases outside the gene matches. The CDR3 is 15 residues long. From germline, CDR1 is DFQATT and CDR2 SNEGSKA (reference sequence). CDR3 nucleotide sequence: TGCAGTGCACGAGGGACTAGCGGGGCTAACAATGAGCAGTTCTTC. As protein: CSARGTSGANNEQFF.

This clonotype appeared a few times. V and J are TRBV24-1 and TRBJ1-4; TRBD1 is a possible D gene (5 bases). Germline V lookup: CDR1 KGHDR, CDR2 SFDVKD. V lost 4 bases and J 7 bases, leaving 18 bases between the germline ends. The CDR3 spans 16 residues. In DNA form, the CDR3 reads TGTGCCACCAGTGACCGGACCGGGACGGGCGGTGAAAAACTGTTTTTT. Translating gives CATSDRTGTGGEKLFF.

This chain connects TRBV7-2 to TRBJ1-2, with no clear D. V gave up 0 bases and J gave up 3 bases, with 11 bases separating them. CDR3 length: 15 amino acids. CDR1 is SGHTA, CDR2 FQGNSA, per germline. The DNA of the CDR3 is TGTGCCAGCAGCTTAGCTCCACAGACCTACTATGGCTACACCTTC. Protein product: CASSLAPQTYYGYTF.

This clonotype is a singleton in its sample. This chain joins TRBV6-2 or TRBV6-3 and TRBJ2-2; tentatively, D is TRBD2 (5 bases). Germline V CDR1 and CDR2: MNHEY, SVGEGT. The CDR3 totals 15 residues. Trimming left V 2 bases short and J 4 bases short, with 11 bases between. The CDR3 DNA is TGTGCCAGCAGTTACCGTGTAGGGAGCACCGGGGAGCTGTTTTTT. It codes for CASSYRVGSTGELFF.

The V and J genes are TRBV6-2 or TRBV6-3 and TRBJ2-5; TRBD1 is a possible D gene (7 bases). The V and J ends lost 2 bases and 5 bases respectively, with 15 bases between them. The CDR3 is made up of 15 amino acids. Germline CDR1 MNHEY, CDR2 SVGEGT. In nucleotides, the CDR3 is TGTGCCAGCAGTTACCTCCCACCAGGGGGGGAGACCCAGTACTTC. It codes for CASSYLPPGGETQYF.

The chain has TRBV29-1 and TRBJ2-3; no reliable D call. The ends were cut back, 2 bases at V and 2 bases at J, with 8 bases in the middle. CDR3 length: 13 amino acids. The V gene's germline CDR1 is SQVTM and CDR2 ANQGSEA. The CDR3 loop reads CSVETRLTDTQYF. The DNA of the CDR3 is TGCAGCGTTGAAACACGGCTCACAGATACGCAGTATTTT.

J is TRBJ1-1 and V is TRBV27, with 9 bases fitting TRBD1. Germline V gene lookup returns CDR1 MNHEY and CDR2 SMNVEV (reference sequence). V was pared by 6 bases and J by 4 bases, with 9 bases of the junction left unmatched. This CDR3 has 15 residues. This chain's CDR3 is CASSNPGQGITEAFF. CDR3 nucleotides: TGTGCCAGCAGCAACCCGGGACAGGGTATCACTGAAGCTTTCTTT.

V is TRBV29-1 and J is TRBJ1-1; perhaps TRBD1 as D (6 bases). The CDR3 has 13 amino acids. Germline values: CDR1 SQVTM, CDR2 ANQGSEA. CDR3 bases: TGCGGCTGCCGAACAGGGCCTAACACTGAAGCTTTCTTT. Its protein product is CGCRTGPNTEAFF.